The rows below give T cell receptor beta chains drawn from one sample of a study of shared clonotypes between healthy human individuals. Here immunoSEQ multiplex PCR was the method, and the copy in TCRdb shows in-frame clones only, minus some. The sample shows approximately 810,000 clones, around 93% of them seen only once. The sequenced sample was naive CD8+ T cells sorted from blood. Source of these receptors: a young man in good health. Each CDR3 is given with its conserved first and last residue. The D gene is left open where the match is weak. A row's size may be missing; if present it is once, few, many or a size class.

d_gene	v_gene	j_gene	abundance	CDR3nt	CDR3aa
-	TRBV7-6	TRBJ2-1	-	TGTGCCAGCAGCTTAGGATCGGTGCTACGCAATGAGCAGTTCTTC	CASSLGSVLRNEQFF
TRBD1	TRBV4-1	TRBJ2-7	-	TGCGCCAGCAGCCACAGGACAGGCCTTGCCTACGAGCAGTACTTC	CASSHRTGLAYEQYF
TRBD1	TRBV7-9	TRBJ2-5	-	TGTGCCAGCAGCTCACAGGGGGGAGAGACCCAGTACTTC	CASSSQGGETQYF
TRBD1	TRBV18	TRBJ2-7	-	TGTGCCAGCTCACCGGTCCGGACAGGGGGTGTCTACGAGCAGTACTTC	CASSPVRTGGVYEQYF
-	TRBV5-8	TRBJ2-5	once	TGTGCCAGCAGTCGCCCACGGGACAACCAAGAGACCCAGTACTTC	CASSRPRDNQETQYF
-	TRBV7-9	TRBJ2-1	-	TGTGCCAGCAGGCCTGGGGGCGGGTACAATGAGCAGTTCTTC	CASRPGGGYNEQFF
TRBD2	TRBV6-5	TRBJ2-7	few	TGTGCCGTTGCTAGCGGGTCCTACGAGCAGTACTTC	CAVASGSYEQYF
-	TRBV2	TRBJ1-1	-	TGTGCCAGCCCACTGTTGGGGGGAAAGAACACTGAAGCTTTCTTT	CASPLLGGKNTEAFF
-	TRBV27	TRBJ2-1	-	TGTGCCAGCAGTTTACGAGGGAATGAGCAGTTCTTC	CASSLRGNEQFF
TRBD1	TRBV27	TRBJ2-3	-	TGTGCCAGCAGTACTTACCCGGGACAGGGGGCGCGGGATACGCAGTATTTT	CASSTYPGQGARDTQYF